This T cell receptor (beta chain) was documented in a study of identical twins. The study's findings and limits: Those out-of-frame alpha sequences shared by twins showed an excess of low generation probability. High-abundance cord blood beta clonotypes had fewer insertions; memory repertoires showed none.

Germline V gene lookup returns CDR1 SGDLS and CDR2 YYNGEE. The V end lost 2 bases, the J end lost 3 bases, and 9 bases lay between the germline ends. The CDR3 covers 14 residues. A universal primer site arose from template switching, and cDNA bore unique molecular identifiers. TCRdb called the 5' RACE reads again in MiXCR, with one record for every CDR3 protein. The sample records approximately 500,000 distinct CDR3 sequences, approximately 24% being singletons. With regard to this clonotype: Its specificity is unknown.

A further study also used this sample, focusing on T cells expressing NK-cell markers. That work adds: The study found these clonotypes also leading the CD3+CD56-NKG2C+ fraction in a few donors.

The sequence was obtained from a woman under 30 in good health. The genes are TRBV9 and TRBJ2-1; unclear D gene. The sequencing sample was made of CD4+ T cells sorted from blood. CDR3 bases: TGTGCCAGCAGCGTCGATTCTAACTACAATGAGCAGTTCTTC. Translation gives CASSVDSNYNEQFF.